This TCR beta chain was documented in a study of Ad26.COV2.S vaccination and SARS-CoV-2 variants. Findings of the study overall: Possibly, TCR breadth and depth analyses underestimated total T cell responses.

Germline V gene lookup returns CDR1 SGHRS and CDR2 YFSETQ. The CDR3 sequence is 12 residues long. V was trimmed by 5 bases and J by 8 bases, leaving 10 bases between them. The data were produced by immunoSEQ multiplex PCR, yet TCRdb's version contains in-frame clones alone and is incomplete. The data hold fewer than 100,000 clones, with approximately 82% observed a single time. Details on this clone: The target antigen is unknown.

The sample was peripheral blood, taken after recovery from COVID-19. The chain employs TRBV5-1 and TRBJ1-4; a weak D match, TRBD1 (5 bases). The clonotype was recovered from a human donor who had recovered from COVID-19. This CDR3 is CASSPGGEKLFF. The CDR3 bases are TGCGCCAGCAGTCCCGGGGGAGAAAAACTGTTTTTT. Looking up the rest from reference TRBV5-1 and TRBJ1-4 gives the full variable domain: KAGVTQTPRYLIKTRGQQVTLSCSPISGHRSVSWYQQTPGQGLQFLFEYFSETQRNKGNFPGRFSGRQFSNSRSEMNVSTLELGDSALYLCASSPGGEKLFFGSGTQLSVL.